The T cell receptor beta chain under discussion was sequenced for a study of cytomegalovirus exposure and HLA in healthy donors. Study observations and caveats: Reports indicate that TCR beta sequences accurately predicted the HLA-A and HLA-B alleles of most subjects. Most TCR beta V segments were productive about 90% or about 30% of the time in an earlier analysis. Sequencing likely caused a cluster of highly shared sequence variants.

As concerns this clone: Its antigen is currently unknown.

The CDR3 extends over 14 amino acids. Trimming shortened V by 5 bases and J by 2 bases, and 10 bases separated the two germline ends. Germline V gives CDR1 SNHLY, CDR2 FYNNEI. PCR employed 60 Vbeta and 13 Jbeta primers. The table came from immunoSEQ multiplex PCR; TCRdb's copy has only in-frame clones and leaves some out. The data show 120,000 or so clones, 80% seen once. The clonotype was recovered from a man aged 30 to 45 in good health and CMV-seronegative. The sequencing input was PBMCs. The chain links TRBV2 to TRBJ1-5, with D perhaps TRBD1 (5 bases). CDR3 DNA: TGTGCCAGCAGTCCCTCGGGGGGCAATCAGCCCCAGCATTTT. Its protein is CASSPSGGNQPQHF.